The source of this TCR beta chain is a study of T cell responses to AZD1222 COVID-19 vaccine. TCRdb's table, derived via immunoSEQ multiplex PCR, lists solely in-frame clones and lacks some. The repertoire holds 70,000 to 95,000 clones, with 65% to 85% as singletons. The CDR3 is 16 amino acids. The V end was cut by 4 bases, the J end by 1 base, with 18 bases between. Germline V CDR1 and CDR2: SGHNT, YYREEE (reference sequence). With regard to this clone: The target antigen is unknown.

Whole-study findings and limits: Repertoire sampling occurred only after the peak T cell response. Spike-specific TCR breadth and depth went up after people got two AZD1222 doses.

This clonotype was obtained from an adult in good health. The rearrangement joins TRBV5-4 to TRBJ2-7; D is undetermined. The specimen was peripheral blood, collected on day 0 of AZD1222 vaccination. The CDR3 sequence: CASSPDLVAESYEQYF. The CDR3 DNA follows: TGTGCCAGCAGCCCGGATCTGGTAGCAGAATCCTACGAGCAGTACTTC.